This T cell receptor (beta chain) was obtained from a study of vaccination and CD4 T cells after COVID-19. Treatment defined: 10-day PBMC culture with coronavirus spike peptide pools or control peptides (ViraFEST assay). The Oncomine TCR Beta short-read assay was applied to DNA of cultured CD4+ T cells. TCRdb fed the PCR reads into MiXCR, producing one record per CDR3 protein. This table has about 14,000 distinct CDR3 sequences, about 60% appearing once. In the case of this clonotype: Its antigen is undetermined.

Material: CD4+ T cells from blood, cultured in vitro. The clonotype comes from a human donor who had recovered from COVID-19.

This CDR3 reads CASSIEYGSSGANVLTF. The CDR3 region has the DNA TGTGCCAGTAGTATAGAATACGGTAGCTCTGGGGCCAACGTCCTGACTTTC. The J gene is TRBJ2-6, the V gene TRBV19; no clear D. Trimming shortened V by 0 bases and J by 0 bases, and 9 bases separated the two germline ends. The CDR3 is 17 amino acids. Germline CDR1 is LNHDA and CDR2 is SQIVND (reference sequence).